These 19 T cell receptor beta chains originate from one sample sequenced in a study of blood T cell repertoires in COVID-19. Data came from immunoSEQ multiplex PCR; TCRdb stores just in-frame clones and leaves some out. Here the sample spans a few hundred thousand clones, approximately 88% being singletons. The sample was peripheral blood. These receptors all come from a woman under 40 with COVID-19, enrolled during active disease.

The rearrangement joins TRBV5-4 to TRBJ2-5, with 10 bases lining up with TRBD2. The ends lost 1 base at V and 5 bases at J; junction bases unmatched: 8. The CDR3 sequence is 16 residues long. Germline CDR1 reads SGHNT; CDR2 reads YYREEE (reference sequence). CDR3 region: CASSLRLAGVGETQYF. The CDR3 nucleotides are TGTGCCAGCAGCTTGAGGCTAGCGGGGGTTGGGGAGACCCAGTACTTC.

The rearrangement uses TRBV5-1 and TRBJ1-1; 7 bases match TRBD1. With V trimmed by 0 bases and J by 0 bases, 11 bases remained unmatched. CDR1 and CDR2 from the germline V gene are SGHRS and YFSETQ. CDR3 length: 18 residues. The DNA for the CDR3 is TGCGCCAGCAGCTTGGACCATCGGGTAAGGGGGCTGAACACTGAAGCTTTCTTT. This encodes CASSLDHRVRGLNTEAFF.

This chain links TRBV5-6 with TRBJ2-3, with D maybe TRBD2 (6 bases). This CDR3 has 19 amino acids. Trimming cost V 4 bases and J 0 bases, with 24 bases left between them. The germline V gene has CDR1 SGHDT and CDR2 YYEEEE. The CDR3: CASSHTRTLGGASTDTQYF. DNA for the CDR3: TGTGCCAGCAGCCATACCCGGACTCTAGGCGGGGCTAGCACAGATACGCAGTATTTT.

This clone was seen only once. The rearrangement uses TRBV7-9 and TRBJ1-3; D gene unclear. CDR1 SEHNR and CDR2 FQNEAQ come from the germline V gene (reference sequence). Trimming shortened V by 5 bases and J by 0 bases, and 14 bases separated the two germline ends. The CDR3 covers 16 residues. The DNA of the CDR3 is TGTGCCAGCAGCGCAAGTTCAGATGCCTCTGGAAACACCATATATTTT. Its translation: CASSASSDASGNTIYF.

The CDR3 DNA reads TGTGCCAGCAGCCTGTCCCCCCGTGAAGCTTTCTTT. This sequence encodes CASSLSPREAFF. The rearrangement uses TRBV12-3 or TRBV12-4 and TRBJ1-1, with D uncertain. The CDR3 totals 12 residues. Trimming left V 6 bases short and J 7 bases short, with 12 bases between.

This clone was seen more than once but under ten times. The chain couples TRBV10-3 to TRBJ1-3; the D is unclear. CDR1 and CDR2 (germline): ENHRY, SYGVKD. The germline V and J ends were trimmed by 0 bases and 0 bases, with 9 bases remaining between them. The CDR3 has 16 residues. CDR3 coding DNA: TGTGCCATCAGTGAGTCACAGCTTGACTCTGGAAACACCATATATTTT. Its protein product is CAISESQLDSGNTIYF.

CDR3 sequence reads: CASSQGFGTNQETQYF. In DNA form, the CDR3 reads TGTGCCAGCAGCCAGGGATTTGGGACTAACCAAGAGACCCAGTACTTC. The chain employs TRBV3-1 (or the pseudogene TRBV3-2) and TRBJ2-5; TRBD2 agrees at 7 bases. The length of the CDR3 is 16 residues. CDR1 is LGHDT and CDR2 is YNNKEL in the germline V gene (reference sequence). V shed 3 bases and J 0 bases; nucleotides not matched to a gene: 7.

The chain employs TRBV2 and TRBJ1-5; D not resolved. This CDR3 has 14 amino acids. Germline CDR1 SNHLY, CDR2 FYNNEI. V lost 1 base, J lost 3 bases, and 7 bases lay in between. CDR3: CASSEDSLNQPQHF. The CDR3 region has the DNA TGTGCCAGCAGTGAAGACAGTCTCAATCAGCCCCAGCATTTT.

This sequence joins TRBV19 and TRBJ1-3; D is unclear. From germline, CDR1 is LNHDA and CDR2 SQIVND (reference sequence). CDR3 length: 16 residues. Trimming shortened V by 5 bases and J by 0 bases, and 14 bases separated the two germline ends. CDR3 sequence (DNA): TGTGCCAGTAGTTGGGCCCCTACCGCCTCTGGAAACACCATATATTTT. It encodes CASSWAPTASGNTIYF.

This clone was observed a few times. This chain uses TRBV6-2 or TRBV6-3 with TRBJ1-5, with D unclear. This CDR3 comprises 16 residues. Trimming took 6 bases from V and 0 from J, leaving 15 bases between them. Germline lookup yields CDR1 MNHEY and CDR2 SVGEGT. The chain's CDR3 is CASSSSGETSNQPQHF. CDR3 in DNA: TGTGCCAGCAGCTCAAGCGGGGAGACTAGCAATCAGCCCCAGCATTTT.

The chain recombines TRBV14 with TRBJ1-3, with 7 bases identical to TRBD1. Germline V gene sequence: CDR1 SGHDN, CDR2 FVKESK. The ends lost 4 bases at V and 0 bases at J; junction bases unmatched: 3. The CDR3 is 15 residues long. The chain's CDR3 is CASSRQGHSGNTIYF. Here the CDR3 DNA reads TGTGCCAGCAGCCGACAGGGCCACTCTGGAAACACCATATATTTT.

The chain recombines TRBV15 with TRBJ2-7; the D gene is possibly TRBD2 (6 bases). This CDR3 comprises 14 residues. V gave up 3 bases and J gave up 6 bases, with 15 bases separating them. Looked up from germline, CDR1 is LNHNV and CDR2 is YYDKDF (reference sequence). DNA of the CDR3: TGTGCCACCAGCAGGATGGCACTAGCCTCCGAGCAGTACGTC. Protein: CATSRMALASEQYV.

V usage is TRBV30 and J usage is TRBJ2-6; weak D call: TRBD1 (6 bases). The germline V gene has CDR1 GTSNPN and CDR2 SVGIG (reference sequence). The CDR3 totals 18 residues. Trimming left V 0 bases short and J 2 bases short, with 17 bases between. DNA for the CDR3: TGTGCCTGGAGTGTTCTGGGGGCTAGTATAGCTGGGGCCAACGTCCTGACTTTC. As protein: CAWSVLGASIAGANVLTF.

The V and J genes are TRBV5-1 and TRBJ2-1; 8 nucleotides align to TRBD2. Germline V lookup: CDR1 SGHRS, CDR2 YFSETQ. The CDR3 loop spans 17 amino acids. The V and J ends lost 2 bases and 0 bases, in that order; junction bases with no gene match: 7. CDR3 nucleotide sequence: TGCGCCAGCAGCTTCGGAGCGGGAGACCTCTCCTACAATGAGCAGTTCTTC. Its protein is CASSFGAGDLSYNEQFF.

The chain joins TRBV9 to TRBJ2-1; the D gene is possibly TRBD2 (6 bases). V gave up 6 bases and J gave up 2 bases, with 15 bases separating them. CDR3 size: 15 residues. Germline CDR1 SGDLS, CDR2 YYNGEE. CDR3 DNA sequence: TGTGCCAGCAACTCGGGACTCGAGGCCTACAATGAGCAGTTCTTC. It codes for CASNSGLEAYNEQFF. Complete variable domain (other parts from reference TRBV9 and TRBJ2-1): DSGVTQTPKHLITATGQRVTLRCSPRSGDLSVYWYQQSLDQGLQFLIQYYNGEERAKGNILERFSAQQFPDLHSELNLSSLELGDSALYFCASNSGLEAYNEQFFGPGTRLTVL.

There are a few counts of this clone. The V call is TRBV29-1, the J call TRBJ2-1, with D tentatively TRBD2 (6 bases). Between the trimmed V and J ends, which lost 8 bases and 2 bases, there was a span of 16 bases. Germline assignment: CDR1 SQVTM and CDR2 ANQGSEA. The CDR3 spans 14 residues. CDR3: CSHRRDGTYNEQFF. As DNA, the CDR3 is TGCAGCCACCGGCGGGACGGTACCTACAATGAGCAGTTCTTC.

The chain carries TRBV7-2 and TRBJ1-6; TRBD1 agrees at 7 bases. Per the germline V gene, CDR1 is SGHTA and CDR2 is FQGNSA. Germline trimming cut 4 bases from V and 7 bases from J; bases unmatched to any gene: 7. The CDR3 spans 15 residues. CDR3 nucleotide sequence: TGTGCCAGCAGCTCGGCCGGGACAGAAAATTCACCCCTCCACTTT. Protein: CASSSAGTENSPLHF.

This sequence joins TRBV5-4 and TRBJ2-4, with D maybe TRBD1 (6 bases). Trimming stripped 2 bases from V and 0 bases from J, with 9 bases between. Germline CDR1 SGHNT, CDR2 YYREEE (reference sequence). This CDR3 region has 15 residues. The DNA for the CDR3 is TGTGCCAGCAGCTTAGGGGGAGCAGCCAAAAACATTCAGTACTTC. This sequence encodes CASSLGGAAKNIQYF.

The chain uses TRBV6-5 and TRBJ2-1, with 10 bases lining up with TRBD2. Germline lookup yields CDR1 MNHEY and CDR2 SVGAGI. CDR3 length equals 15 residues. Trimming removed 2 bases from V and 7 bases from J; junction bases left unmatched: 5. CDR3 bases: TGTGCCAGCAGTTACAGCGGGGGGGCCTGGAATGAGCAGTTCTTC. Its translation is CASSYSGGAWNEQFF.